The 7 T cell receptor beta chains below all came from one sample that was sequenced in a study of identical twins. In TCRdb, the 5' RACE reads were re-called with MiXCR into one record per CDR3 protein. The data hold 500,000 to 600,000 distinct CDR3 sequences, with less than 25% observed a single time. This sample also appeared in a second study, on T cells expressing NK-cell markers.

The sequenced material came from CD4+ T cells sorted from blood. The receptor set was obtained from a woman between 18 and 29 years old in good health.

The V and J genes are TRBV29-1 and TRBJ2-1; 8 bases match TRBD2. J was trimmed by 14 bases and V by 7 bases; bases with no gene match: 10. The CDR3 extends over 11 amino acids. Germline V lookup: CDR1 SQVTM, CDR2 ANQGSEA. CDR3 sequence: CSARRGGLEFF. DNA of the CDR3: TGCAGCGCCAGACGGGGGGGCTTGGAGTTCTTC.

V is TRBV20-1 and J is TRBJ1-1, with a weak D call TRBD1 (5 bases). V lost 0 bases to trimming and J lost 5 bases, with 25 bases between them. Per germline, CDR1 DFQATT and CDR2 SNEGSKA (reference sequence). The CDR3 is 18 residues long. The CDR3 DNA is TGCAGTGCTAGAGATAATTACGTGAGGGGCGCGATAAAAACTGAAGCTTTCTTT. Residues: CSARDNYVRGAIKTEAFF.

This clonotype came up many times. The rearrangement links TRBV12-3 or TRBV12-4 to TRBJ2-5, with 13 bases fitting TRBD2. The V and J ends lost 6 bases and 3 bases, in that order; junction bases with no gene match: 4. The CDR3 is 15 residues long. CDR3 region: CASRFGTSGKETQYF. DNA for the CDR3: TGTGCCAGCAGATTCGGGACTAGCGGGAAAGAGACCCAGTACTTC.

This clonotype was seen ten or more times. The chain employs TRBV5-1 and TRBJ1-2; no clear D. The CDR3 runs 15 residues. The germline V gene encodes CDR1 SGHRS and CDR2 YFSETQ. V was cut by 0 bases and J by 0 bases, with 9 bases left in between. The CDR3 here is CASSLESGPNYGYTF. CDR3 sequence (DNA): TGCGCCAGCAGCTTGGAGTCCGGTCCTAACTATGGCTACACCTTC.

The CDR3 loop is CASSLGGLLHFEQYF. DNA for the CDR3: TGCGCCAGCAGCTTGGGGGGACTCCTTCATTTCGAGCAGTACTTC. This sequence joins TRBV5-1 and TRBJ2-7, with D possibly matching TRBD2 (6 bases). The germline V gene has CDR1 SGHRS and CDR2 YFSETQ. The CDR3 extends over 15 amino acids. With 0 bases removed from V and 6 bases from J, the gap between germline ends came to 16 bases.

The chain joins TRBV20-1 to TRBJ2-5, with D perhaps given as TRBD1 or TRBD2 (6 bases each). CDR1 is DFQATT and CDR2 is SNEGSKA in the germline V gene (reference sequence). V lost 7 bases and J lost 4, with 16 bases in between. This CDR3 region has 13 residues. CDR3 coding DNA: TGCAGTGGCAGAGGGGGAGCGGGAGAGACCCAGTACTTC. Amino acid sequence: CSGRGGAGETQYF.

This clonotype was detected many times. The rearrangement joins TRBV28 to TRBJ2-5, with a weak D call TRBD2 (6 bases). The ends were cut back, 6 bases at V and 5 bases at J, with 19 bases in the middle. CDR3 length equals 15 residues. Germline CDR1 reads MDHEN; CDR2 reads SYDVKM. The CDR3 nucleotides are TGTGCCAGCAGCCAGGCGGGAACCCCAACGGAGACCCAGTACTTC. Translated: CASSQAGTPTETQYF.